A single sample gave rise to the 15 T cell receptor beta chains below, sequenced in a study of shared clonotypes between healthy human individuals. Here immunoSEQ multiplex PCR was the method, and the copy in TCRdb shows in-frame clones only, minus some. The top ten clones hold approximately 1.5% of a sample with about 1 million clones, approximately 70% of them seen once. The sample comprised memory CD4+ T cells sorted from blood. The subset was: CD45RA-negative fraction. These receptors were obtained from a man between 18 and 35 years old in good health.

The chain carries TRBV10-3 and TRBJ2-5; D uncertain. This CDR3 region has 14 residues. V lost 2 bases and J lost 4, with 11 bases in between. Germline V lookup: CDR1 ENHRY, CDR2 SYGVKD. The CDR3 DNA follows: TGTGCCATCAGTGAGGGCCACCTGGTAGAGACCCAGTACTTC. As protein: CAISEGHLVETQYF.

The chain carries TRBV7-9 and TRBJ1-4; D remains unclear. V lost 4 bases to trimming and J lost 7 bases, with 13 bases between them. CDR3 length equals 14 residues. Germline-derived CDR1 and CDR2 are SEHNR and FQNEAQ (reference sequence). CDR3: CASSSNRGGEKLFF. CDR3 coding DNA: TGTGCCAGCAGCTCCAATCGGGGAGGTGAAAAACTGTTTTTT.

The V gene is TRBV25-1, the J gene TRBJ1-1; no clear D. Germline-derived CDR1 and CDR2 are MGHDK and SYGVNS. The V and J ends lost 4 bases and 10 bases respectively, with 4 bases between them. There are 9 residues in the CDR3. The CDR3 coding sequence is TGTGCCAGCAGTGGGGGAGCTTTCTTT. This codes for CASSGGAFF.

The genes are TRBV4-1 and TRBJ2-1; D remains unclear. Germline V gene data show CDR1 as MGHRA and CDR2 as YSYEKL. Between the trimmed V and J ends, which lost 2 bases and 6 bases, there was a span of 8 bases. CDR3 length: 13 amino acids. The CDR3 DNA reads TGCGCCAGCAGCCAAATCAGCTCCAATGAGCAGTTCTTC. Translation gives CASSQISSNEQFF.

The DNA for the CDR3 is TGTGCCAGCAGCCAAAGTCCACAGGGGGAAGCTTTCTTT. Encoded protein: CASSQSPQGEAFF. The chain uses TRBV7-6 and TRBJ1-1, with 7 bases identical to TRBD1. The CDR3 consists of 13 residues. The V and J ends lost 5 bases and 8 bases, in that order; junction bases with no gene match: 8. CDR1 is SGHVS and CDR2 is FNYEAQ in the germline V gene.

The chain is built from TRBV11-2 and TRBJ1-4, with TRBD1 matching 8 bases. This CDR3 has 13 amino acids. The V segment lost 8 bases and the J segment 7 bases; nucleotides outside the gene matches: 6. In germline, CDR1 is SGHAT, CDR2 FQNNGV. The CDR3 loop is CASSDRVGEKLFF. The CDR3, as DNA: TGTGCCAGCTCGGACAGGGTTGGTGAAAAACTGTTTTTT.

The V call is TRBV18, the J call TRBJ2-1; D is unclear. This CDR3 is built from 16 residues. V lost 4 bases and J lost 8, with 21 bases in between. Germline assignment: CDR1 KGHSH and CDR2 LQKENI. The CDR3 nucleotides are TGTGCCAGCTCACGAATACCGGGTCTTCGCGAGGATGAGCAGTTCTTC. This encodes CASSRIPGLREDEQFF.

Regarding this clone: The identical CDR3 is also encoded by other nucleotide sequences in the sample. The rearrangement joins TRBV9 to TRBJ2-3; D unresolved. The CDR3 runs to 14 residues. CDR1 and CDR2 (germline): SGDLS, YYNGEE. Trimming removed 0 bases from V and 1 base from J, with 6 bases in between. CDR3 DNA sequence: TGTGCCAGCAGCGTAGCTCCCCGCACAGATACGCAGTATTTT. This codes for CASSVAPRTDTQYF. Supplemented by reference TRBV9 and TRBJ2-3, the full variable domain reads DSGVTQTPKHLITATGQRVTLRCSPRSGDLSVYWYQQSLDQGLQFLIQYYNGEERAKGNILERFSAQQFPDLHSELNLSSLELGDSALYFCASSVAPRTDTQYFGPGTRLTVL.

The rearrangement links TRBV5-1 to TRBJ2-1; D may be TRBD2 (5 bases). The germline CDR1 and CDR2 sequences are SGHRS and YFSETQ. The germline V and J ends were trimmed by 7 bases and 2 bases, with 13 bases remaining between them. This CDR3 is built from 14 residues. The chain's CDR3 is CASHPGLPYNEQFF. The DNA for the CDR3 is TGCGCCAGCCATCCCGGACTCCCCTACAATGAGCAGTTCTTC.

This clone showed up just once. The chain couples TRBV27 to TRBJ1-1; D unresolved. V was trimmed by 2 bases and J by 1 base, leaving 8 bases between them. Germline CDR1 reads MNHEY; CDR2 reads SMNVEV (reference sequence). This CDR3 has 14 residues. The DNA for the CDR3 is TGTGCCAGCAGTTTAAGAGGGTGGAACACTGAAGCTTTCTTT. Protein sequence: CASSLRGWNTEAFF.

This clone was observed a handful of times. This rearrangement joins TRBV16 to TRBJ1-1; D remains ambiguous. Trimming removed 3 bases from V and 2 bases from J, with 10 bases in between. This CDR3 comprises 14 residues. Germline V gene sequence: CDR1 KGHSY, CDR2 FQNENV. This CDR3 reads CASSQRVVNTEAFF. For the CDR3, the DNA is TGTGCCAGCAGCCAGAGGGTTGTAAACACTGAAGCTTTCTTT.

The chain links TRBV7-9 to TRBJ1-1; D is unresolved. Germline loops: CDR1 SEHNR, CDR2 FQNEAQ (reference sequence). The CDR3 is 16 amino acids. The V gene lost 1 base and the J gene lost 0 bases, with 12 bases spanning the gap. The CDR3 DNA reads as TGTGCCAGCAGCTTAGGGTCAGCTAGTCTGAACACTGAAGCTTTCTTT. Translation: CASSLGSASLNTEAFF.

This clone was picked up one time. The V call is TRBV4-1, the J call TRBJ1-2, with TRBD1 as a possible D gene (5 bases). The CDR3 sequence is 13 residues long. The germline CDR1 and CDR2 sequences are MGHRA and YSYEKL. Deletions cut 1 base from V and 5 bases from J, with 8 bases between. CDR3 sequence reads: CASSQGGGYGYTF. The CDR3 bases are TGCGCCAGCAGCCAAGGTGGGGGATATGGCTACACCTTC.

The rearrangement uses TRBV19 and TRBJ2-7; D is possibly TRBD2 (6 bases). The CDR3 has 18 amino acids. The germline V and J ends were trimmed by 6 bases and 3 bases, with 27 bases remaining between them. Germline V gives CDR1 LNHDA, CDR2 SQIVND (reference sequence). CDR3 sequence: CASSLWVGEASSGYEQYF. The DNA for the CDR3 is TGTGCCAGTAGCCTTTGGGTTGGGGAGGCGTCCTCTGGCTACGAGCAGTACTTC.

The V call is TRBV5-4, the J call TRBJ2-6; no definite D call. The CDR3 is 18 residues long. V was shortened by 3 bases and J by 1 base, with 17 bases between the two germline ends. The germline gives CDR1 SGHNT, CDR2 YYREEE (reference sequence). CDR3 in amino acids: CASSSRIPHGSGANVLTF. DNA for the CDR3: TGTGCCAGCAGCTCCAGGATTCCGCATGGGTCTGGGGCCAACGTCCTGACTTTC.